The 7 T cell receptor beta chains presented below share a single source sample, sequenced in a study of patients and donors after allogeneic stem cell transplantation. TCRdb re-called the RT-PCR reads with MiXCR, one entry per CDR3 protein. This sample has 200,000 to 250,000 distinct CDR3 sequences, with 13% to 15% found just once. The sequencing sample was made of blood, either unsorted or a sorted T cell fraction (not recorded which). Receptor source: a human donor who was either an allogeneic HSCT recipient or a stem cell or donor lymphocyte infusion donor (not recorded which). It is not recorded whose cells these are; they may come from a transplant donor.

In this sample, this clonotype turned up many times. This chain links TRBV7-6 with TRBJ2-2; 8 bases are shared with TRBD2. CDR3 size: 19 residues. Trimming took 4 bases from V and 0 from J; bases not matched to a gene: 13. Germline V lookup: CDR1 SGHVS, CDR2 FNYEAQ. CDR3 nucleotide sequence: TGTGCCAGCAGCTCCCGGGGGGGGATATTAAGAGCGAACACCGGGGAGCTGTTTTTT. Amino acids: CASSSRGGILRANTGELFF.

The chain combines TRBV19 with TRBJ2-7; 8 bases map to TRBD1. The CDR3 contains 15 residues. Germline trimming cut 2 bases from V and 5 bases from J; bases unmatched to any gene: 8. Germline CDR1 LNHDA, CDR2 SQIVND (reference sequence). DNA for the CDR3: TGTGCCAGTAGTATATCCCAGGGGGCAGGCAACGAGCAGTACTTC. Protein product: CASSISQGAGNEQYF. Full variable domain (remainder filled in from reference TRBV19 and TRBJ2-7): DGGITQSPKYLFRKEGQNVTLSCEQNLNHDAMYWYRQDPGQGLRLIYYSQIVNDFQKGDIAEGYSVSREKKESFPLTVTSAQKNPTAFYLCASSISQGAGNEQYFGPGTRLTVT.

The chain carries TRBV19 and TRBJ1-4, with unresolved D. This CDR3 region has 14 residues. V gave up 4 bases and J gave up 7 bases, with 13 bases separating them. Germline V gives CDR1 LNHDA, CDR2 SQIVND (reference sequence). CDR3 nucleotide sequence: TGTGCCAGTAGTACCTTGAGGGTACGTGAAAAACTGTTTTTT. This translates into CASSTLRVREKLFF.

This clonotype came up many times. The genes are TRBV10-3 and TRBJ2-3; tentative D call: TRBD2 (5 bases). Germline V lookup: CDR1 ENHRY, CDR2 SYGVKD. This CDR3 is built from 15 residues. V was cut by 6 bases and J by 3 bases, with 16 bases left in between. The CDR3 region is CAIRSTGSGTDTQYF. The CDR3 region has the DNA TGTGCCATCAGGTCAACTGGGTCGGGGACAGATACGCAGTATTTT.

This clonotype was observed a few times. The V gene is TRBV14, the J gene TRBJ2-7; 7 nucleotides line up with TRBD2. The CDR3 covers 14 residues. Germline values: CDR1 SGHDN, CDR2 FVKESK. J was trimmed by 5 bases and V by 1 base; bases with no gene match: 5. CDR3 residues: CASSQAGGFNEQYF. The CDR3 DNA follows: TGTGCCAGCAGCCAAGCGGGGGGTTTTAACGAGCAGTACTTC.

The chain is built from TRBV19 and TRBJ1-2; D ambiguous. The V end was cut by 5 bases, the J end by 3 bases, with 16 bases between. Germline V gives CDR1 LNHDA, CDR2 SQIVND (reference sequence). The CDR3 length is 15 residues. In DNA form, the CDR3 reads TGTGCCAGTAGTTCGGACCGGAGATTTGACTATGGCTACACCTTC. Translation gives CASSSDRRFDYGYTF.

This clonotype was recorded many times. This chain uses TRBV5-1 with TRBJ2-7; D possibly matches TRBD1 or TRBD2 (5 bases each). The germline V gene has CDR1 SGHRS and CDR2 YFSETQ. This CDR3 has 12 amino acids. V was clipped by 5 bases and J by 6 bases, with 12 bases between them. The CDR3 loop is CASRPDGGEQYF. The CDR3 DNA sequence: TGCGCCAGCAGACCGGATGGGGGCGAGCAGTACTTC.